This T cell receptor beta chain derives from a study of regulatory T cells in long-lasting Graves disease. Study-wide results and limits: The study found persistent patients shared more public clonotypes (approximately 2,700) than new patients (966). With a small sample size, accuracy may have been reduced.

Building of the TCR beta libraries involved iRepertoire HTBI primers and Arm-PCR of CDR3 regions. From the multiplex PCR reads, TCRdb called clonotypes with MiXCR, one entry per CDR3 protein. The sample has some 330,000 distinct CDR3 sequences, over 9.5% seen once. Specified time point: newly diagnosed GD, antithyroid drugs for less than 3 months. With RNA extracted from PBMCs as input, the TCR library was made. American Thyroid Association guidelines defined Graves' disease diagnosis. Recruitment took place at an endocrinology department in Xi'an, China. This CDR3 is built from 14 residues. Germline-derived CDR1 and CDR2 are LGHNA and YSLEER. The ends were cut back, 1 base at V and 3 bases at J, with 6 bases in the middle. Points on this clonotype: Its antigen is unidentified.

These data also featured in a second study, about T cells in Graves' hyperthyroidism and ophthalmopathy.

The sample here was peripheral blood mononuclear cells (PBMCs), taken at new diagnosis, from a patient treated with antithyroid drugs. This TCR came from a woman aged 18-29 years with Graves disease. V usage is TRBV4-3 and J usage is TRBJ2-2; D remains ambiguous. The CDR3 here is CASSQVGYTGELFF. CDR3 DNA sequence: TGCGCCAGCAGCCAAGTCGGTTACACCGGGGAGCTGTTTTTT.